This record covers a single T cell receptor beta chain. Its antigen remains unidentified. Unique molecular identifiers were attached to individual cDNA molecules. One entry per CDR3 protein results from TCRdb running MiXCR on the 5' RACE reads. Of more than 95,000 distinct CDR3 sequences listed, roughly 15% are singletons. This sample is part of a study of early T cells in non-severe SARS-CoV-2 infection. The wider study: Alpha and beta chains were unpaired, from unsorted whole-blood bulk RNA. Regarding the study as a whole: There was a bias toward anti-spike CD8 responses in VDJdb matching, which missed private and CD4 specificities.

The sample consisted of whole blood. The receptor was derived from an adult who was a healthcare worker with PCR-confirmed SARS-CoV-2 infection or an uninfected control (not recorded which).

CDR3 nucleotides: TGCAGCGTTGGGTTAGGACAGGGGTACGAGCAGTACTTC. It yields the protein CSVGLGQGYEQYF. The V call is TRBV29-1, the J call TRBJ2-7; 9 bases map to TRBD1. After removal of 4 bases from V and 4 bases from J, the junction contained 5 bases not matched to a gene. The CDR3 extends over 13 amino acids. The germline CDR1 and CDR2 sequences are SQVTM and ANQGSEA.